The 5 T cell receptor beta chains below were found in one sample sequenced in a study of blood T cell repertoires in COVID-19. Data came from immunoSEQ multiplex PCR; TCRdb stores just in-frame clones and leaves some out. Among roughly 63,000 clones listed, around 73% were seen once. Sequences were obtained from peripheral blood. The source of these receptors is a man older than 75 with acute or convalescent COVID-19.

V and J are TRBV10-1 and TRBJ2-1; the match to TRBD2 covers 16 bases. CDR1 is WNHNN, CDR2 SYGVQD, per germline (reference sequence). The CDR3 totals 15 residues. V shed 0 bases, J shed 13 bases, and the junction held 3 bases outside the gene matches. CDR3 loop: CASSESGTSGRVQFF. The CDR3 DNA reads as TGCGCCAGCAGTGAGTCCGGGACTAGCGGGAGGGTTCAGTTCTTC.

This clone appeared a few times. The rearrangement joins TRBV29-1 to TRBJ1-1; D possibly corresponds to TRBD1 (6 bases). The CDR3 has 11 amino acids. V was clipped by 7 bases and J by 3 bases, with 9 bases between them. Germline V gene lookup returns CDR1 SQVTM and CDR2 ANQGSEA. CDR3 sequence reads: CSAQGYTEAFF. The CDR3 nucleotides are TGCAGCGCACAGGGATACACTGAAGCTTTCTTT.

The genes are TRBV6-1 and TRBJ2-7, with 7 bases lining up with TRBD1. This CDR3 comprises 14 residues. CDR1 MNHNS and CDR2 SASEGT come from the germline V gene. V gave up 1 base and J gave up 3 bases; unmatched junction bases: 3. The CDR3 DNA is TGTGCCAGCAGTGAAGGTGGGACAGACTACGAGCAGTACTTC. It specifies CASSEGGTDYEQYF.

This sequence joins TRBV19 and TRBJ1-1; 8 bases match TRBD1. The CDR3 is made up of 14 amino acids. From germline, CDR1 is LNHDA and CDR2 SQIVND (reference sequence). The J segment lost 1 base and the V segment lost 9 bases, leaving 7 bases of the junction unmatched. The CDR3 loop is CASWTGTSNTEAFF. The CDR3 DNA is TGTGCCAGCTGGACAGGGACCTCGAACACTGAAGCTTTCTTT.

The gene calls are TRBV5-1 and TRBJ2-1; weak D call: TRBD1 (5 bases). CDR1 SGHRS and CDR2 YFSETQ come from the germline V gene. With 4 bases removed from V and 12 bases from J, the gap between germline ends came to 26 bases. The CDR3 contains 16 residues. The CDR3 spells CASSQQRGSGPVGQFF. As DNA, the CDR3 is TGCGCCAGCAGCCAACAAAGGGGTTCGGGCCCAGTGGGGCAGTTCTTC.